The table lists the clone carrying this T cell receptor beta chain with many counts. What it binds is not known. The data were obtained in a study of regulatory T cells in long-lasting Graves disease. Study background: Over 5 years of antithyroid drugs with positive TSH receptor antibodies was taken to mean persistent Graves' disease.

Notes on the study in general: Persistent disease exhibited a predilection for TRBV28, TRBJ1-2 and TRBJ2-5.

Arm-PCR of CDR3 regions and iRepertoire HTBI primers were the basis on which TCR beta libraries were built. One entry per CDR3 protein results from TCRdb running MiXCR on the multiplex PCR reads. Among some 330,000 distinct CDR3 sequences listed, 20% to 25% were seen once. Germline CDR1 and CDR2: MNHNS and SASEGT. The CDR3 is made up of 14 amino acids. Trimming took off 10 bases at V and 5 bases at J, with 20 bases between the two ends. The time point was: persistent/refractory GD, antithyroid drugs over 5 years with positive TRAb. Preparation of the TCR library used RNA extracted from PBMCs. Clinicians diagnosed Graves' disease using American Thyroid Association guidelines. Xi'an, China, was home to the endocrinology department that provided patients.

The receptor's source is a woman aged 40 to 50 with Graves disease. This chain links TRBV6-1 with TRBJ2-5; a weak D match, TRBD1 (5 bases). The material sequenced was peripheral blood mononuclear cells (PBMCs), taken when the disease was refractory, from a patient treated with antithyroid drugs. The DNA of the CDR3 is TGTGCCATCCAGAGACAGAGTGATCAGGAGACCCAGTACTTC. As protein: CAIQRQSDQETQYF.